Following are 21 T cell receptor beta chains from one sample sequenced in a study of T cell changes during pregnancy in multiple sclerosis. The table came from immunoSEQ multiplex PCR; TCRdb's copy has only in-frame clones and leaves some out. The sample contains about 44,000 clones, around nine tenths of which appear only once. Sequenced here: CD8+ T cells from peripheral blood mononuclear cells, sampled after pregnancy. Every receptor here comes from a female donor in good health, enrolled as a control in a pregnancy study.

The chain combines TRBV27 with TRBJ1-6, with TRBD1 identical over 10 bases. This CDR3 is 15 amino acids long. The V and J ends lost 3 bases and 10 bases, in that order; junction bases with no gene match: 6. CDR1 and CDR2 (germline): MNHEY, SMNVEV (reference sequence). The CDR3 is CASSLRDRGESPLHF. The DNA for the CDR3 is TGTGCCAGCAGTTTGAGGGACAGGGGTGAGTCACCCCTCCACTTT.

The chain has TRBV7-9 and TRBJ1-5, with 7 bases matching TRBD1. Trimming cost V 4 bases and J 0 bases; bases outside gene matches: 12. The CDR3 consists of 18 residues. Germline-derived CDR1 and CDR2 are SEHNR and FQNEAQ (reference sequence). The DNA of the CDR3 is TGTGCCAGCAGCTCGTCCGGGACAGCACCTGATAGCAATCAGCCCCAGCATTTT. Translating it yields CASSSSGTAPDSNQPQHF.

The chain carries TRBV29-1 and TRBJ2-1; D gene unclear. Germline V gene lookup returns CDR1 SQVTM and CDR2 ANQGSEA. CDR3 length equals 13 residues. With 3 bases removed from V and 1 base from J, the gap between germline ends came to 7 bases. The CDR3 DNA reads as TGCAGCGTTGAGGCTAGTTCCTACAATGAGCAGTTCTTC. Protein: CSVEASSYNEQFF.

In its sample, this clone was seen once. The chain has TRBV4-1 and TRBJ1-1; TRBD1 might be the D (5 bases). Germline V CDR1 and CDR2: MGHRA, YSYEKL. This CDR3 spans 14 amino acids. V was pared by 0 bases and J by 7 bases, with 12 bases between. The CDR3 spells CASSQDEGTSEAFF. CDR3 DNA sequence: TGCGCCAGCAGCCAAGATGAGGGGACTAGTGAAGCTTTCTTT.

The genes are TRBV21-1 and TRBJ2-1; the listed D gene, TRBD2, was not tested against the DNA. TRBV21-1 is assigned pseudogene status. CDR3 length: 14 amino acids. DNA of the CDR3: TGTGCCAGCAGAGGGGTGGGAGGGCTGAATGAGCAGTTCTTC. It yields the protein CASRGVGGLNEQFF.

The count of this clone is one. The chain's CDR3 is CASSQGTGGAKNIQYF. CDR3 in DNA: TGTGCCAGCAGCCAGGGGACAGGGGGAGCCAAAAACATTCAGTACTTC. The rearrangement uses TRBV5-4 and TRBJ2-4; 11 nucleotides match TRBD1. The CDR3 has 16 residues. The junction had 3 bases not matched to a gene; V was cut back by 4 bases and J by 0 bases. Per germline, CDR1 SGHNT and CDR2 YYREEE (reference sequence).

This chain connects TRBV9 to TRBJ2-1; 8 bases align to TRBD2. This CDR3 has 17 amino acids. V lost 5 bases to trimming and J lost 6 bases; unmatched junction nucleotides: 16. CDR1 is SGDLS, CDR2 YYNGEE, per germline. The CDR3 DNA follows: TGTGCCAGCAGTGCCGGGGGGGGACACAACGTGTTCAATGAGCAGTTCTTC. It specifies CASSAGGGHNVFNEQFF.

The CDR3 DNA reads TGTGCCAGCAGCGAGGAGGGGGGGGCCACTGAAGCTTTCTTT. It codes for CASSEEGGATEAFF. The chain employs TRBV9 and TRBJ1-1; tentatively, D is TRBD1 (6 bases). The germline CDR1 and CDR2 sequences are SGDLS and YYNGEE. The CDR3 has 14 amino acids. V shed 3 bases and J shed 4 bases, with 13 bases lying between them.

This clone was seen a single time. The chain uses TRBV19 and TRBJ1-4, with 7 bases identical to TRBD1. CDR1 and CDR2 (germline): LNHDA, SQIVND (reference sequence). The CDR3 is 15 amino acids. Trimming at V came to 5 bases and at J to 5 bases, leaving 8 bases not matched to a gene. The CDR3 region has the DNA TGTGCCAGTAGTCCGAGGACAGGAAGGAATGAAAAACTGTTTTTT. Protein: CASSPRTGRNEKLFF.

The chain links TRBV7-9 to TRBJ2-2; tentatively, D is TRBD2 (5 bases). The CDR3 totals 15 residues. Germline V gene data show CDR1 as SEHNR and CDR2 as FQNEAQ (reference sequence). The V and J ends lost 3 bases and 6 bases respectively, with 14 bases between them. The CDR3 region has the DNA TGTGCCAGCAGCTTGAGCCTCGACGGGGCCGGGGAGCTGTTTTTT. Translated, it gives CASSLSLDGAGELFF.

Comments on this clone: At one end, the junction sequence differs from germline, possibly due to a read error. The chain couples TRBV5-6 to TRBJ1-4; 11 nucleotides line up with TRBD1. CDR3 length: 16 residues. Germline V gene lookup returns CDR1 SGHDT and CDR2 YYEEEE. The CDR3 loop reads CASSLGTGGLNGKLFF. The CDR3 DNA follows: TGTGCCAGCAGCTTGGGGACAGGGGGCCTTAATGGAAAACTGTTTTTT.

V gene TRBV30 combines with J gene TRBJ2-5; the match to TRBD2 covers 9 bases. The J segment lost 4 bases and the V segment lost 7 bases, leaving 10 bases of the junction unmatched. The V gene's germline CDR1 is GTSNPN and CDR2 SVGIG (reference sequence). The CDR3 contains 14 residues. CDR3 protein: CAFSGTSRRETQYF. The DNA of the CDR3 is TGTGCCTTCTCCGGGACTAGCAGACGAGAGACCCAGTACTTC. The full variable domain, its missing parts supplied by reference TRBV30 and TRBJ2-5, is SQTIHQWPATLVQPVGSPLSLECTVEGTSNPNLYWYRQAAGRGLQLLFYSVGIGQISSEVPQNLSASRPQDRQFILSSKKLLLSDSGFYLCAFSGTSRRETQYFGPGTRLLVL.

The chain carries TRBV28 and TRBJ1-4; no clear D gene. V gave up 3 bases and J gave up 4 bases, with 15 bases separating them. This CDR3 is 16 amino acids long. Germline CDR1 reads MDHEN; CDR2 reads SYDVKM. The CDR3 nucleotides are TGTGCCAGCAGTTTGTTACCGCGGTCTATTAATGAAAAACTGTTTTTT. Its translation is CASSLLPRSINEKLFF. The complete variable domain, with remaining parts taken from reference TRBV28 and TRBJ1-4, reads DVKVTQSSRYLVKRTGEKVFLECVQDMDHENMFWYRQDPGLGLRLIYFSYDVKMKEKGDIPEGYSVSREKKERFSLILESASTNQTSMYLCASSLLPRSINEKLFFGSGTQLSVL.

The J gene is TRBJ2-4, the V gene TRBV13; 9 nucleotides agree with TRBD1. This CDR3 comprises 15 residues. With V trimmed by 6 bases and J by 8 bases, 11 bases remained unmatched. CDR1 and CDR2 from the germline V gene are PRHDT and FYEKMQ (reference sequence). DNA for the CDR3: TGTGCCAGCAGTCTTGGTGGACAGGGGAGAGACATTCAGTACTTC. Protein product: CASSLGGQGRDIQYF.

The genes are TRBV7-2 and TRBJ2-2; D not certain. The CDR3 sequence is 14 residues long. V was cut by 7 bases and J by 4 bases, with 13 bases left in between. In germline, CDR1 is SGHTA, CDR2 FQGNSA. DNA for the CDR3: TGTGCCAGCACCCCTTGGGCAGCCACCGGGGAGCTGTTTTTT. Protein sequence: CASTPWAATGELFF. The complete variable domain, with remaining parts taken from reference TRBV7-2 and TRBJ2-2, reads GAGVSQSPSNKVTEKGKDVELRCDPISGHTALYWYRQSLGQGLEFLIYFQGNSAPDKSGLPSDRFSAERTGGSVSTLTIQRTQQEDSAVYLCASTPWAATGELFFGEGSRLTVL.

The J gene is TRBJ2-1, the V gene TRBV27; tentatively, D is TRBD1 (6 bases). CDR1 and CDR2 from the germline V gene are MNHEY and SMNVEV (reference sequence). The CDR3 loop spans 14 amino acids. V was shortened by 7 bases and J by 9 bases, with 19 bases between the two germline ends. The CDR3 spells CASTRQDINGEQFF. Here the CDR3 DNA reads TGTGCCAGCACCAGACAGGACATAAACGGTGAGCAGTTCTTC.

This clone was seen just once. The genes are TRBV7-9 and TRBJ2-1; 7 positions agree with TRBD2. V was pared by 1 base and J by 4 bases, with 1 base of the junction left unmatched. The CDR3 contains 14 residues. The V gene's germline CDR1 is SEHNR and CDR2 FQNEAQ (reference sequence). The chain's CDR3 is CASSLVGGYNEQFF. The CDR3 bases are TGTGCCAGCAGCTTAGTGGGGGGGTACAATGAGCAGTTCTTC.

V is TRBV2 and J is TRBJ1-1; D remains ambiguous. This CDR3 region has 15 residues. V lost 4 bases and J 1 base, leaving 13 bases between the germline ends. Germline-derived CDR1 and CDR2 are SNHLY and FYNNEI. Here the CDR3 reads CASSAPLKGNTEAFF. The DNA for the CDR3 is TGTGCCAGCAGTGCCCCACTAAAAGGGAACACTGAAGCTTTCTTT.

V usage is TRBV4-3 and J usage is TRBJ2-7; 7 bases are a match to TRBD1. The V gene end was trimmed by 0 bases and the J gene end by 6 bases; junction bases not matched to a gene: 5. The CDR3 is 14 amino acids. Germline V lookup: CDR1 LGHNA, CDR2 YSLEER. CDR3 DNA: TGCGCCAGCAGCCAAGATCAACAGGGGCTCGAGCAGTACTTC. This gives the protein CASSQDQQGLEQYF.

The V and J genes are TRBV2 and TRBJ1-6; 9 positions match TRBD1. CDR1 is SNHLY, CDR2 FYNNEI, per germline. There are 15 residues in the CDR3. J gave up 6 bases and V 4 bases, and 4 bases lay outside the gene matches. The CDR3 nucleotides are TGTGCCAGCAGTGTAATGACAGGGGGTAATTCACCCCTCCACTTT. Translating gives CASSVMTGGNSPLHF.

This sequence joins TRBV2 and TRBJ2-7; 10 bases are shared with TRBD1. Trimming at V came to 6 bases and at J to 10 bases, leaving 12 bases not matched to a gene. The germline V gene has CDR1 SNHLY and CDR2 FYNNEI. The CDR3 has 14 amino acids. The CDR3 sequence: CASSPTGGALLQYF. CDR3 coding DNA: TGTGCCAGCAGCCCGACAGGGGGCGCCCTACTTCAGTACTTC.